Each of the 31 T cell receptor beta chains below was sequenced from the same sample in a study of post-analysis software for immune sequencing data. Their antigens remain unidentified. Notes on the study in general: Among several TRBV segments more frequent in patients than controls were TRBV5-6, TRBV5-1 and TRBV20-1.

TCR beta libraries were prepared from cDNA with unique molecular identifiers. TCRdb processed the PCR reads anew with MiXCR; each CDR3 protein has one entry. The table lists roughly 800,000 distinct CDR3 sequences, about 43% of them singletons. The sequenced sample consisted of blood. The receptor set was obtained from a girl aged 10 to 17 with multiple sclerosis.

This clonotype has a count of ten or more. The rearrangement uses TRBV5-5 and TRBJ2-1; D ambiguous. V lost 2 bases and J lost 6, with 6 bases in between. Germline V gene lookup returns CDR1 SGHKS and CDR2 YYEKEE (reference sequence). CDR3 length: 12 residues. The CDR3 DNA sequence: TGTGCCAGCAGCTTACGGCCCAATGAGCAGTTCTTC. Its translation: CASSLRPNEQFF.

Only a few counts were recorded for this clonotype. The chain has TRBV4-1 and TRBJ2-7; 8 positions agree with TRBD2. CDR1 and CDR2 from the germline V gene are MGHRA and YSYEKL. CDR3 length equals 15 residues. V lost 2 bases to trimming and J lost 0 bases; unmatched junction nucleotides: 3. This chain's CDR3 is CASSQNSGASYEQYF. CDR3 in DNA: TGCGCCAGCAGCCAAAATAGCGGGGCCTCCTACGAGCAGTACTTC.

This clonotype was recorded a few times. The chain combines TRBV4-2 with TRBJ2-6; D perhaps matches TRBD1 (5 bases). The CDR3 is made up of 18 amino acids. Germline V gene lookup returns CDR1 LGHNA and CDR2 YNFKEQ. The V end lost 1 base, the J end lost 0 bases, and 13 bases lay between the germline ends. The CDR3 loop is CASSQGGVAFSGANVLTF. The CDR3 DNA is TGTGCCAGCAGCCAAGGGGGCGTGGCATTCTCTGGGGCCAACGTCCTGACTTTC.

The chain combines TRBV12-3 or TRBV12-4 with TRBJ2-7; perhaps TRBD1 as D (9 bases). Judging by the DNA end, TRBJ2-1 fits better; the J call may be wrong. This CDR3 region has 18 residues. The CDR3, as DNA: TGTGCCAGCAGCCCGGGACAGGGTAAGAGCGGGAGCGCCCATGAGCAGTTCTTC. Amino acids: CASSPGQGKSGSAHEQFF.

CDR3 coding DNA: TGCAGTGCTAGTGTGGTCGAGACCCAGTACTTC. Residues: CSASVVETQYF. The chain combines TRBV20-1 with TRBJ2-5; D unclear. The length of the CDR3 is 11 residues. Germline assignment: CDR1 DFQATT and CDR2 SNEGSKA (reference sequence). Between the trimmed V and J ends, which lost 3 bases and 5 bases, there was a span of 7 bases.

V is TRBV20-1 and J is TRBJ2-1; TRBD1 agrees at 7 bases. V was clipped by 1 base and J by 2 bases; unmatched bases: 2. Germline V gene lookup returns CDR1 DFQATT and CDR2 SNEGSKA (reference sequence). The CDR3 sequence is 14 residues long. The CDR3 coding sequence is TGCAGTGCTAGAGCCGGGACAGCCTACAATGAGCAGTTCTTC. Its protein is CSARAGTAYNEQFF.

The V gene is TRBV28, the J gene TRBJ2-3; D gene ambiguous. The CDR3 covers 14 residues. Deletions cut 8 bases from V and 0 bases from J, with 12 bases between. Germline V lookup: CDR1 MDHEN, CDR2 SYDVKM. The CDR3 region is CASESLHSTDTQYF. In DNA form, the CDR3 reads TGTGCCAGCGAGTCCTTACACAGCACAGATACGCAGTATTTT.

The chain uses TRBV6-2 or TRBV6-3 and TRBJ1-2; D possibly corresponds to TRBD1 (6 bases). The germline V gene encodes CDR1 MNHEY and CDR2 SVGEGT. The germline V and J ends were trimmed by 6 bases and 5 bases, with 19 bases remaining between them. The CDR3 length is 15 residues. In nucleotides, the CDR3 is TGTGCCAGCAGCAACGCGGGACATGGGTATTATGGCTACACCTTC. This codes for CASSNAGHGYYGYTF.

This chain uses TRBV7-2 with TRBJ2-5; no reliable D call. The V gene's germline CDR1 is SGHTA and CDR2 FQGNSA. The V and J ends lost 5 bases and 5 bases respectively, with 18 bases between them. The CDR3 has 15 residues. The CDR3 nucleotides read TGTGCCAGCAGCCGAAGCCTGGCCAGCAGGGAGACCCAGTACTTC. Protein product: CASSRSLASRETQYF.

The chain combines TRBV5-1 with TRBJ2-2; 10 positions agree with TRBD2. V trimming: 0 bases; J trimming: 6 bases; junction bases outside the gene matches: 8. The CDR3 is made up of 17 amino acids. Germline V gene sequence: CDR1 SGHRS, CDR2 YFSETQ. CDR3 DNA sequence: TGCGCCAGCAGCTTGGTGAAAGCGGGGGGGCCGGCCGGGGAGCTGTTTTTT. As protein: CASSLVKAGGPAGELFF.

This rearrangement joins TRBV15 to TRBJ2-7; D perhaps matches TRBD1 (5 bases). Germline loops: CDR1 LNHNV, CDR2 YYDKDF (reference sequence). The CDR3 totals 14 residues. V gave up 3 bases and J gave up 3 bases, with 12 bases separating them. CDR3 region: CATSRAGSIYEQYF. For the CDR3, the DNA is TGTGCCACCAGCAGGGCAGGGTCCATCTACGAGCAGTACTTC. The whole variable domain, remainder taken from reference TRBV15 and TRBJ2-7, is DAMVIQNPRYQVTQFGKPVTLSCSQTLNHNVMYWYQQKSSQAPKLLFHYYDKDFNNEADTPDNFQSRRPNTSFCFLDIRSPGLGDTAMYLCATSRAGSIYEQYFGPGTRLTVT.

This clonotype has only a few counts. The V call is TRBV12-3 or TRBV12-4, the J call TRBJ1-2; TRBD1 might be the D (5 bases). The length of the CDR3 is 13 residues. Trimming removed 3 bases from V and 8 bases from J, with 13 bases in between. The CDR3 bases are TGTGCCAGCAGTTTGAGGGCAGGGAAGGGCTACACCTTC. This translates into CASSLRAGKGYTF.

The chain combines TRBV12-3 or TRBV12-4 with TRBJ2-1, with D possibly matching TRBD2 (6 bases). V dropped 5 bases and J dropped 6 bases, with 17 bases sitting between them. CDR3 size: 15 residues. The chain's CDR3 is CASSKRDLAGNEQFF. As DNA, the CDR3 is TGTGCCAGCAGTAAACGGGACTTGGCTGGCAATGAGCAGTTCTTC.

For this clonotype: A much larger clone differs from this one at a single base, so this may be a read error. The CDR3 reads CSVEDLGTGYTF. The CDR3 bases are TGCAGCGTTGAAGATCTAGGGACAGGCTACACCTTC. The chain links TRBV29-1 to TRBJ1-2, with D possibly TRBD1 on 6 matching bases. Germline V gene sequence: CDR1 SQVTM, CDR2 ANQGSEA. V lost 0 bases and J 8 bases, leaving 10 bases between the germline ends. This CDR3 comprises 12 residues.

The CDR3 here is CASSLGGRVSYEQYF. The CDR3 bases are TGCGCCAGCAGCTTAGGGGGACGGGTTTCCTACGAGCAGTACTTC. The chain carries TRBV5-1 and TRBJ2-7, with D perhaps TRBD1 (6 bases). V gave up 2 bases and J gave up 1 base, with 13 bases separating them. The CDR3 runs to 15 residues. From germline, CDR1 is SGHRS and CDR2 YFSETQ. Variable domain in full (rest from reference TRBV5-1 and TRBJ2-7): KAGVTQTPRYLIKTRGQQVTLSCSPISGHRSVSWYQQTPGQGLQFLFEYFSETQRNKGNFPGRFSGRQFSNSRSEMNVSTLELGDSALYLCASSLGGRVSYEQYFGPGTRLTVT.

The rearrangement links TRBV12-3 or TRBV12-4 to TRBJ2-5, with TRBD2 matching over 7 bases. The DNA end is more similar to TRBJ2-4, so the J call may be wrong. The CDR3 sequence is 14 residues long. CDR3 sequence (DNA): TGTGCCAGCAGTTTTAACCGGGGAGGGAACATTCAGTACTTC. Its translation is CASSFNRGGNIQYF.

The genes are TRBV10-3 and TRBJ2-5, with D perhaps matching TRBD2 (5 bases). Trimming took 6 bases from V and 3 from J, leaving 14 bases between them. The CDR3 consists of 14 residues. The germline V gene has CDR1 ENHRY and CDR2 SYGVKD. As DNA, the CDR3 is TGTGCCATCAGGGACTCATTCCTTAAAGAGACCCAGTACTTC. As protein: CAIRDSFLKETQYF.

This clonotype was observed a handful of times. In nucleotides, the CDR3 is TGTGCCAGCTCGCGGTCTTCTAGCACAGATACGCAGTATTTT. Translation: CASSRSSSTDTQYF. The chain is built from TRBV7-9 and TRBJ2-3; D remains ambiguous. The CDR3 has 14 residues. Trimming removed 8 bases at V and 0 bases at J, with 12 bases between. In germline, CDR1 is SEHNR, CDR2 FQNEAQ (reference sequence).

The sample holds a few counts of this clonotype. J is TRBJ2-5 and V is TRBV5-6, with D perhaps matching TRBD1 (6 bases). This CDR3 is built from 15 residues. Germline CDR1 is SGHDT and CDR2 is YYEEEE. V gave up 3 bases and J gave up 4 bases, with 16 bases separating them. In DNA, the CDR3 is TGTGCCAGCAGCTCCGGCAGGGGTTGGTCAGAGACCCAGTACTTC. Translated: CASSSGRGWSETQYF.

This clonotype appeared a few times. V usage is TRBV27 and J usage is TRBJ2-7; D is unclear. The V end lost 1 base, the J end lost 0 bases, and 7 bases lay between the germline ends. The CDR3 runs 14 residues. CDR1 and CDR2 (germline): MNHEY, SMNVEV (reference sequence). The CDR3: CASSLFQSSYEQYF. CDR3 DNA sequence: TGTGCCAGCAGTTTATTTCAGAGCTCCTACGAGCAGTACTTC.

The CDR3 sequence is CSARGTGEETQYF. In nucleotides, the CDR3 is TGCAGTGCTAGAGGGACAGGGGAGGAGACCCAGTACTTC. The chain joins TRBV20-1 to TRBJ2-5, with TRBD1 identical over 9 bases. This CDR3 is 13 amino acids long. V lost 1 base and J lost 5; bases outside the gene matches: 2. From germline, CDR1 is DFQATT and CDR2 SNEGSKA (reference sequence).

The gene calls are TRBV29-1 and TRBJ2-1; D is tentatively TRBD1 or TRBD2 (6 bases each). The CDR3 length is 16 residues. Germline CDR1 SQVTM, CDR2 ANQGSEA. V was pared by 0 bases and J by 6 bases, with 18 bases between. CDR3 in amino acids: CSVEERGVSRFNEQFF. The CDR3 bases are TGCAGCGTTGAAGAGAGGGGGGTCAGCCGATTCAATGAGCAGTTCTTC.

The chain links TRBV28 to TRBJ2-7, with D perhaps assigned TRBD1 or TRBD2 (6 bases each). Trimming took off 2 bases at V and 5 bases at J, with 13 bases between the two ends. Germline-derived CDR1 and CDR2 are MDHEN and SYDVKM. The CDR3 spans 14 residues. The CDR3 bases are TGTGCCAGCAGTTTAAGGGGGGCCATCCACGAGCAGTACTTC. Encoded protein: CASSLRGAIHEQYF.

This clonotype showed up just a few times. This chain joins TRBV12-3 or TRBV12-4 and TRBJ2-6; no firm D call. CDR3 size: 16 residues. The ends were cut back, 6 bases at V and 3 bases at J, with 15 bases in the middle. The CDR3 region is CASRFSQDRGANVLTF. The CDR3 region has the DNA TGTGCCAGCAGGTTTTCCCAGGATCGTGGGGCCAACGTCCTGACTTTC.

J is TRBJ1-2 and V is TRBV20-1, with a possible D match to TRBD1 (6 bases). The V end lost 1 base, the J end lost 8 bases, and 14 bases lay between the germline ends. CDR1 is DFQATT, CDR2 SNEGSKA, per germline (reference sequence). CDR3 size: 13 residues. In DNA, the CDR3 is TGCAGTGCTAGAGTACTGGGGGCCCGGGGCTACACCTTC. Protein: CSARVLGARGYTF.

This clonotype was seen a handful of times. This chain links TRBV6-1 with TRBJ2-5; either TRBD1 or TRBD2 may supply D (7 bases each). The DNA end is a closer match to TRBJ2-7, so the J assignment may be wrong. The CDR3 extends over 15 amino acids. Germline V gene data show CDR1 as MNHNS and CDR2 as SASEGT. The CDR3 is CASSGIQGGGPEQYF. CDR3 nucleotide sequence: TGTGCCAGCAGTGGGATACAGGGAGGGGGCCCCGAGCAGTACTTC.

V usage is TRBV20-1 and J usage is TRBJ1-4; D gene unclear. Trimming removed 3 bases at V and 0 bases at J, with 11 bases between. Germline assignment: CDR1 DFQATT and CDR2 SNEGSKA (reference sequence). CDR3 length: 15 residues. CDR3 amino acids: CSARASTSTNEKLFF. The CDR3 DNA sequence: TGCAGTGCTAGGGCAAGCACGTCAACTAATGAAAAACTGTTTTTT.

This clonotype was detected only a few times. Here the CDR3 DNA reads TGTGCCAGCAGTATCCTAGCGGGACCCACAGATACGCAGTATTTT. It yields the protein CASSILAGPTDTQYF. This rearrangement joins TRBV2 to TRBJ2-3, with 9 bases fitting TRBD2. In germline, CDR1 is SNHLY, CDR2 FYNNEI. This CDR3 comprises 15 residues. V lost 5 bases and J lost 2; bases outside the gene matches: 5.

The chain uses TRBV7-2 and TRBJ2-3, with TRBD1 matching 9 bases. The junction had 10 bases not matched to a gene; V was cut back by 8 bases and J by 4 bases. Per the germline V gene, CDR1 is SGHTA and CDR2 is FQGNSA. This CDR3 spans 15 amino acids. CDR3 bases: TGTGCCAGCCGAGACCGGGACAGGGTCGCAGATACGCAGTATTTT. Its translation: CASRDRDRVADTQYF.

The V and J genes are TRBV29-1 and TRBJ2-1; 7 nucleotides align to TRBD2. This CDR3 region has 21 residues. CDR1 SQVTM and CDR2 ANQGSEA come from the germline V gene. J gave up 0 bases and V 6 bases, and 26 bases lay outside the gene matches. CDR3 bases: TGCAGCGTCGCTGCTGACGAACTGTGGCTAGCGGTAACAAGCTCCTACAATGAGCAGTTCTTC. This sequence encodes CSVAADELWLAVTSSYNEQFF.

The V and J genes are TRBV12-3 or TRBV12-4 and TRBJ1-2; no definite D call. The CDR3 contains 13 residues. Trimming pared 9 bases from V and 4 bases from J, leaving 15 bases between. The CDR3 coding sequence is TGTGCCAGTGCTCAGGAATCCCCCTATGGCTACACCTTC. It translates to CASAQESPYGYTF.